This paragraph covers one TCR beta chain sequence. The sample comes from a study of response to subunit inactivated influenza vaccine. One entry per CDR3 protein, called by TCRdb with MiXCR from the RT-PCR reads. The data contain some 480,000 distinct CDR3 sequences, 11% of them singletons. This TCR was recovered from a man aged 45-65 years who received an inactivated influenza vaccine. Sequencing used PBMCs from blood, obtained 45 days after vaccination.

The CDR3 loop is CASRHTRGLNTGELFF. CDR3 nucleotides: TGTGCCAGCAGACACACCAGGGGCTTGAACACCGGGGAGCTGTTTTTT. This chain uses TRBV6-1 with TRBJ2-2; TRBD1 is a possible D gene (6 bases). This CDR3 contains 16 residues. Trimming took off 6 bases at V and 1 base at J, with 15 bases between the two ends. The V gene's germline CDR1 is MNHNS and CDR2 SASEGT.